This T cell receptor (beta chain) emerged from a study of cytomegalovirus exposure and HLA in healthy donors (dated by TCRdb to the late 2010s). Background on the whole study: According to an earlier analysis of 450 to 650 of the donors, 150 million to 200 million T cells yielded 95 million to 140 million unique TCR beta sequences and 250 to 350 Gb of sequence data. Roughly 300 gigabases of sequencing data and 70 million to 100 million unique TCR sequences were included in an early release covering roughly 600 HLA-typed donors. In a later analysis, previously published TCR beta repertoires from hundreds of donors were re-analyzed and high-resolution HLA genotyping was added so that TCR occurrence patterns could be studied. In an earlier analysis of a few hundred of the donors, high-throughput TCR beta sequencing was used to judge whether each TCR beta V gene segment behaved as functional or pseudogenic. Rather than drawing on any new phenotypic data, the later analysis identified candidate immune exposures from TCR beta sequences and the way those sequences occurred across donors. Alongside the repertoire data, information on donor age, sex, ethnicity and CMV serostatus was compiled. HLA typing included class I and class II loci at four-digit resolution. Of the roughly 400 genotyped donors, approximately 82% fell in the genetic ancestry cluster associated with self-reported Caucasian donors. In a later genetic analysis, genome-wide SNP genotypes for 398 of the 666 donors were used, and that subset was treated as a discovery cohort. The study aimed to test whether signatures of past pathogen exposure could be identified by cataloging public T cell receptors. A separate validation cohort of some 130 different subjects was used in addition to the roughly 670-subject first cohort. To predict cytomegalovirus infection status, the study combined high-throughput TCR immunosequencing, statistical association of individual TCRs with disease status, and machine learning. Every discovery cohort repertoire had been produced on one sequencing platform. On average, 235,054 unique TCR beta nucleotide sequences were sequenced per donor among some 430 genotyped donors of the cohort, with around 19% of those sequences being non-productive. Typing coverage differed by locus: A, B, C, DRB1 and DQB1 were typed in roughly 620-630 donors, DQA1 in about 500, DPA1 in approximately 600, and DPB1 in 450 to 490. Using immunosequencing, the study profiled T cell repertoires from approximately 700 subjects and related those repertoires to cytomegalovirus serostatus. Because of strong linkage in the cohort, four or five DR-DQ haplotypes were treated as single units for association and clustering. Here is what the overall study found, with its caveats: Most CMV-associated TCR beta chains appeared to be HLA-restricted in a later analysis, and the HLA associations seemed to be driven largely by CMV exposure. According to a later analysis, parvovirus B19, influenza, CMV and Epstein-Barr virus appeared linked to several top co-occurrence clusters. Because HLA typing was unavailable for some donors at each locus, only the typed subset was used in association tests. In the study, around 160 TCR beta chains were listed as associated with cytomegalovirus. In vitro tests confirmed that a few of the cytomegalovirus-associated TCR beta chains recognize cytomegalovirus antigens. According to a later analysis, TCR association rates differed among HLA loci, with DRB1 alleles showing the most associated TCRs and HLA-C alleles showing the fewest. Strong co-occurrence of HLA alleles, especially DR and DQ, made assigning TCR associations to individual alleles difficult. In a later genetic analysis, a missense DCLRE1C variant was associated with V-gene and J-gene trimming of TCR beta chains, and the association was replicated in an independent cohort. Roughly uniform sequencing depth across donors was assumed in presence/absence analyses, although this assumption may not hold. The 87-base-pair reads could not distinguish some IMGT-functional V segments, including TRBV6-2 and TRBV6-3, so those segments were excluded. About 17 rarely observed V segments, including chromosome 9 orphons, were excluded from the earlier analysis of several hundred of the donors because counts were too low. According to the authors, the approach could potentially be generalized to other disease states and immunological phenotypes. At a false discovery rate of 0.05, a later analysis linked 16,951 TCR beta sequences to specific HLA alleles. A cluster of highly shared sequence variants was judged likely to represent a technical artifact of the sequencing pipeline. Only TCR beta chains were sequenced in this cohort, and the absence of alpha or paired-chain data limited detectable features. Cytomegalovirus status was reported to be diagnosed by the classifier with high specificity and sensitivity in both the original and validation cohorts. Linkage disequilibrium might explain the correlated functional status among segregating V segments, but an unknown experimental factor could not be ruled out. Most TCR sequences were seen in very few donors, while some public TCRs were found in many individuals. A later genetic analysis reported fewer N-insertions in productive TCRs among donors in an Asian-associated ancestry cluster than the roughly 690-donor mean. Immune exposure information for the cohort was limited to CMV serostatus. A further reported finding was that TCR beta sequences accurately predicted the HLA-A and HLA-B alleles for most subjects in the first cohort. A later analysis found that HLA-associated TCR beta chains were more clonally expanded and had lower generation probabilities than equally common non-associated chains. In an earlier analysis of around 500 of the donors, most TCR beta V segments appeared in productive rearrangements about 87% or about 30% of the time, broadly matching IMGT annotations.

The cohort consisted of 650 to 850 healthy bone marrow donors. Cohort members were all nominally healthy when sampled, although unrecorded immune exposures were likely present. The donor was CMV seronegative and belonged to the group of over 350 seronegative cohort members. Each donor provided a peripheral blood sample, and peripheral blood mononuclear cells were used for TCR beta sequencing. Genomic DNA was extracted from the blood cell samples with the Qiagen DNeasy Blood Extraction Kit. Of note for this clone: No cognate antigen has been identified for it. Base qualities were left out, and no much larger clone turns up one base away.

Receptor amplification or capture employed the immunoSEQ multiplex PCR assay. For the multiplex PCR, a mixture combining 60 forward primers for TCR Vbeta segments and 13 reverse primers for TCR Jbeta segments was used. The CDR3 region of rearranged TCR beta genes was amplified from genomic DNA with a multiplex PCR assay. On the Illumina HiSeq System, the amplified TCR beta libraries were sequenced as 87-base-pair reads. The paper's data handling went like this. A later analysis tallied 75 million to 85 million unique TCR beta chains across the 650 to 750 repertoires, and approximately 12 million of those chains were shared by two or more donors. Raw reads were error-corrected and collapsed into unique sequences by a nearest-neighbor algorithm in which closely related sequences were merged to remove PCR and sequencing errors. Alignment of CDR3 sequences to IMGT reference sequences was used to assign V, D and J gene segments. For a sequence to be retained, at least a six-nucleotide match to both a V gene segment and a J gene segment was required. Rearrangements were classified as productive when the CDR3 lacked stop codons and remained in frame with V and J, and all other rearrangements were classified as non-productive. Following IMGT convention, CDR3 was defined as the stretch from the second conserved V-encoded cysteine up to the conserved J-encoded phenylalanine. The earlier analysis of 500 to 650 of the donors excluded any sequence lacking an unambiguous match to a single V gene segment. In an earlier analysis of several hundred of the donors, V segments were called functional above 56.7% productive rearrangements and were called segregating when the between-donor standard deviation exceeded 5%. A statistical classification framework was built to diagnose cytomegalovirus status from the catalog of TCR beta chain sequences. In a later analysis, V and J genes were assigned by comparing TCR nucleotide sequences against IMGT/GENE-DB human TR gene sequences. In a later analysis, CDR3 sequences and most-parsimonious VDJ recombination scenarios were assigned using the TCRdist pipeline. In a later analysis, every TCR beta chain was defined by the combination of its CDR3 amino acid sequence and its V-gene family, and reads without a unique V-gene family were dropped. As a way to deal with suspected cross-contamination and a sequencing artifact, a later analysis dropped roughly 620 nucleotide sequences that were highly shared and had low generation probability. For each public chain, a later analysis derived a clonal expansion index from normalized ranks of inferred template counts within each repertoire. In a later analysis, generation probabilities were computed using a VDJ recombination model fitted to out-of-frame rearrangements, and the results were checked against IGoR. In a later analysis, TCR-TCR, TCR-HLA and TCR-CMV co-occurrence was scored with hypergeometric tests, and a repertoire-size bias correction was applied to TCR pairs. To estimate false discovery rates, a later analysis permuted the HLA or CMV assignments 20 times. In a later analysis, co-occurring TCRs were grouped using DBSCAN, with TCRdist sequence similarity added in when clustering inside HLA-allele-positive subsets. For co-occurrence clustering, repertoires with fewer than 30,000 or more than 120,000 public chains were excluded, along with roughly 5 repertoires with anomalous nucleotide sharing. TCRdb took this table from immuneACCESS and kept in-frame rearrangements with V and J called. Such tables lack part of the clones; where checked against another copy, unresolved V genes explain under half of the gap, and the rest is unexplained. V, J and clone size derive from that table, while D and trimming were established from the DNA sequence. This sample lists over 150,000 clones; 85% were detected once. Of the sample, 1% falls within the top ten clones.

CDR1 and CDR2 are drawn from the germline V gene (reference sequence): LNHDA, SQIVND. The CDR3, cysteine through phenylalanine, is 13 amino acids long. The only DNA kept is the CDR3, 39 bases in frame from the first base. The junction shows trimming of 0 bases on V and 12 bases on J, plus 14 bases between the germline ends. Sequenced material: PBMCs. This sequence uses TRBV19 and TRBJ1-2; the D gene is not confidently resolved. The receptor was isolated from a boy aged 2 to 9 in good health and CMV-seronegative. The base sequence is TGTGCCAGTAGTATAGATGCGGAAGAGGAGAACACCTTC. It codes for CASSIDAEEENTF.